This TCR beta chain was identified in a study of blood T cell repertoires in COVID-19. Study-wide context: Collection of acute and convalescent COVID-19 samples took place in the United States, Italy and Spain. The analysed material was cDNA or gDNA that came from T cells, B-cell-depleted T cells, or PBMCs.

The CDR3 is made up of 15 amino acids. Germline V gene data show CDR1 as LNHNV and CDR2 as YYDKDF (reference sequence). The J segment lost 7 bases and the V segment lost 6 bases, leaving 7 bases of the junction unmatched. Patients of the Seattle cohort, enrolled during active infection, were followed longitudinally. In the original processing: The authors estimated nucleated cell counts from reference gene primer amplification. Libraries were prepared by immunoSEQ multiplex PCR; TCRdb keeps only in-frame clonotypes and omits some of them. That table gives V, J and clone size, and the DNA gave D and trimming. This sample has about 200,000 clones, with approximately 90% found just once.

J is TRBJ2-1 and V is TRBV15, with 12 bases fitting TRBD2. The clonotype originates from a man in his forties or fifties with COVID-19, enrolled during active disease. The sequencing input was peripheral blood. The CDR3: CATRHLAGGRNEQFF. In nucleotides, the CDR3 is TGTGCCACCAGACATCTAGCGGGAGGGAGGAATGAGCAGTTCTTC.